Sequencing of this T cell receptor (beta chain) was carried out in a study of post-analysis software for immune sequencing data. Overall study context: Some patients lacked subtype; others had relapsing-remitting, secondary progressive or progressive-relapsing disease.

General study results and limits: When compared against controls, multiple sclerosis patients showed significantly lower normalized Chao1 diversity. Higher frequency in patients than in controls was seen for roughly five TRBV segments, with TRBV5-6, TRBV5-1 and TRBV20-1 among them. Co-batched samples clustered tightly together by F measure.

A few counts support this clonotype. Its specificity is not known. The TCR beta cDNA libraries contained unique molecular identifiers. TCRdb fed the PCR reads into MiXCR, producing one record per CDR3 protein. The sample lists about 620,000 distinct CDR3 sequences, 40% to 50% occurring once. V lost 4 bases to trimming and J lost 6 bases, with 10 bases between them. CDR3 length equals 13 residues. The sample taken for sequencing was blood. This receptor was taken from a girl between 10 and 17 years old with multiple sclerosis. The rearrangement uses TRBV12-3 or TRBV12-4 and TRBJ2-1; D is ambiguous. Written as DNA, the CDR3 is TGTGCCAGCAGTTCGGACCCACCCAATGAGCAGTTCTTC. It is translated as CASSSDPPNEQFF.